The 5 T cell receptor beta chains presented below share a single source sample, sequenced in a study of blood T cell repertoires in COVID-19. Sequencing was performed with immunoSEQ multiplex PCR; in TCRdb, only in-frame clones are kept and a portion is missing. The sample gives approximately 21,000 clones, 75% to 95% of which show up once; 15% to 20% is in the top ten. The specimen was peripheral blood. The origin of the receptors is a human donor in a cohort sampled during active COVID-19.

This chain links TRBV6-1 with TRBJ1-2; no clear D gene. The CDR3 runs to 14 residues. The V and J ends lost 1 base and 6 bases respectively, with 12 bases between them. CDR1 is MNHNS, CDR2 SASEGT, per germline. CDR3 bases: TGTGCCAGCAGTGAAGTTAAGTATCGAGATGGCTACACCTTC. It encodes CASSEVKYRDGYTF.

The V gene is TRBV20-1, the J gene TRBJ2-3; D may be TRBD1 (5 bases). Deletions cut 8 bases from V and 4 bases from J, with 10 bases between. Germline values: CDR1 DFQATT, CDR2 SNEGSKA (reference sequence). This CDR3 has 11 amino acids. The CDR3, as DNA: TGCAGTAATAGGGGTCCAGATACGCAGTATTTT. Translated, it gives CSNRGPDTQYF.

This sequence joins TRBV13 and TRBJ2-2, with a possible D match to TRBD2 (7 bases). This CDR3 contains 15 residues. Germline V gene lookup returns CDR1 PRHDT and CDR2 FYEKMQ (reference sequence). Between the trimmed V and J ends, which lost 5 bases and 0 bases, there was a span of 10 bases. The CDR3, as DNA: TGTGCCAGCAGCCTCGGGGGGCCGAACACCGGGGAGCTGTTTTTT. It translates to CASSLGGPNTGELFF. The entire variable domain, with the rest obtained from reference TRBV13 and TRBJ2-2, is as follows: AAGVIQSPRHLIKEKRETATLKCYPIPRHDTVYWYQQGPGQDPQFLISFYEKMQSDKGSIPDRFSAQQFSDYHSELNMSSLELGDSALYFCASSLGGPNTGELFFGEGSRLTVL.

The V call is TRBV5-1, the J call TRBJ2-3; D may be TRBD2 (5 bases). Deletions cut 0 bases from V and 4 bases from J, with 15 bases between. The germline V gene encodes CDR1 SGHRS and CDR2 YFSETQ. The CDR3 contains 16 residues. In DNA form, the CDR3 reads TGCGCCAGCAGCTTGGTTGCGGGTGCTGGGTCAGATACGCAGTATTTT. The encoded protein is CASSLVAGAGSDTQYF. Based on the CDR3 plus reference TRBV5-1 and TRBJ2-3, the full variable domain is KAGVTQTPRYLIKTRGQQVTLSCSPISGHRSVSWYQQTPGQGLQFLFEYFSETQRNKGNFPGRFSGRQFSNSRSEMNVSTLELGDSALYLCASSLVAGAGSDTQYFGPGTRLTVL.

The V and J genes are TRBV4-2 and TRBJ1-5, with D unresolved. Germline V gene data show CDR1 as LGHNA and CDR2 as YNFKEQ. V lost 1 base and J 4 bases, leaving 8 bases between the germline ends. The CDR3 has 14 residues. CDR3 DNA: TGTGCCAGCAGCCAAGTGGGAGCGAATCAGCCCCAGCATTTT. The encoded protein is CASSQVGANQPQHF.